These T cell receptor beta chains were read from a single sample in a study of shared clonotypes between healthy human individuals. The assay was immunoSEQ multiplex PCR, and TCRdb's table has in-frame clones only and misses some. The sample contains under 1 million clones, almost 95% of which appear only once. The sample was naive CD8+ T cells sorted from blood. These receptor sequences come from a young man in good health. Each CDR3 is given with its conserved first and last residue. Each record gives: CDR3 protein, CDR3 DNA, D gene, J gene, V gene, clone size. D genes are given only for firm matches. The listing skips clone size in some rows; elsewhere it reads once, few, many or a size class.

CASSQDTGREGPRDYGYTF TGCGCCAGCAGCCAAGATACAGGCAGGGAAGGCCCGAGGGACTATGGCTACACCTTC - TRBJ1-2 TRBV4-3 -
CASSSGGSRNQPQHF TGTGCCAGCAGTTCTGGCGGGTCGCGCAATCAGCCCCAGCATTTT - TRBJ1-5 TRBV28 -
CASSLVRGETQYF TGTGCCAGCAGCTTAGTCAGGGGGGAGACCCAGTACTTC TRBD1 TRBJ2-5 TRBV11-3 -
CASSPGNQPQHF TGTGCCAGCAGCCCCGGTAATCAGCCCCAGCATTTT - TRBJ1-5 TRBV7-9 -
CASSLGTASYEQYF TGTGCCAGCAGCCTTGGGACGGCCTCCTACGAGCAGTACTTC - TRBJ2-7 TRBV14 -
CSVEGGDLKLSETQYF TGCAGCGTTGAAGGGGGAGACCTGAAATTAAGCGAGACCCAGTACTTC - TRBJ2-5 TRBV29-1 once
CASSLGTGRERGQPQHF TGTGCCAGCAGCTTAGGGACAGGGAGGGAGCGCGGTCAGCCCCAGCATTTT TRBD1 TRBJ1-5 TRBV7-9 -
CASSVGSDTQYF TGTGCCAGCAGCGTCGGATCGGATACGCAGTATTTT - TRBJ2-3 TRBV5-4 -
CASSQGRGQRYGYTF TGTGCCAGCAGCCAAGGGCGGGGACAGCGCTATGGCTACACCTTC TRBD1 TRBJ1-2 TRBV14 -
CASSWDTRSSTDTQYF TGCGCCAGCAGCTGGGACACTAGGTCTAGCACAGATACGCAGTATTTT - TRBJ2-3 TRBV5-1 -
CASSLRDRPTGELFF TGTGCCAGCAGTCTAAGGGACAGGCCAACCGGGGAGCTGTTTTTT TRBD1 TRBJ2-2 TRBV27 -
CASSQDWSGPGGYTF TGCGCCAGCAGCCAAGATTGGTCAGGGCCCGGCGGCTACACCTTC - TRBJ1-2 TRBV4-3 -
CASSGWVGQEAFF TGTGCCAGCAGTGGGTGGGTGGGCCAAGAAGCTTTCTTT - TRBJ1-1 TRBV27 -
CASSVGAISKDGYTF TGTGCCAGCAGCGTAGGGGCGATCTCTAAGGATGGCTACACCTTC - TRBJ1-2 TRBV9 -
CATSRDGIAAEQFF TGTGCCACCAGCAGAGATGGAATAGCAGCTGAGCAGTTCTTC - TRBJ2-1 TRBV15 -
CASSSHPQETQYF TGTGCCAGCAGTTCTCACCCCCAAGAGACCCAGTACTTC - TRBJ2-5 TRBV27 once
CASSQVLAVTYNEQFF TGTGCCAGCAGCCAAGTTCTAGCGGTCACCTACAATGAGCAGTTCTTC TRBD2 TRBJ2-1 TRBV14 -
CASSFPGVTKRNEQFF TGTGCCAGCAGTTTCCCCGGGGTAACGAAGAGGAATGAGCAGTTCTTC - TRBJ2-1 TRBV28 -
CASRTRTESYNEQFF TGTGCCAGCAGGACTAGGACAGAGTCATACAATGAGCAGTTCTTC - TRBJ2-1 TRBV6-6 -
CSASGAYGYTF TGCAGTGCCTCGGGGGCCTATGGCTACACCTTC - TRBJ1-2 TRBV20-1 -
CASRRGQGLSDGDTEAFF TGTGCCAGCCGGCGAGGGCAGGGTCTGTCAGACGGGGACACTGAAGCTTTCTTT - TRBJ1-1 TRBV2 -
CASSHILAGAAEQYF TGCGCCAGCAGCCACATACTAGCGGGAGCCGCCGAGCAGTACTTC TRBD2 TRBJ2-7 TRBV4-1 once
CSVDSGSNPNEQFF TGCAGCGTTGATAGCGGGAGTAATCCCAATGAGCAGTTCTTC TRBD2 TRBJ2-1 TRBV29-1 -
CASSLASRSGNTIYF TGTGCCAGCAGCTTAGCGAGTCGCTCTGGAAACACCATATATTTT - TRBJ1-3 TRBV7-9 -
CASSLDGPKDEQFF TGTGCCAGCAGCTTAGATGGGCCTAAGGATGAGCAGTTCTTC - TRBJ2-1 TRBV13 -
CASSSPLRDRGTDTQYF TGTGCCAGCAGCTCTCCCCTCCGGGACAGGGGCACAGATACGCAGTATTTT TRBD1 TRBJ2-3 TRBV7-9 -
CASSLVGGGPTYEQYF TGTGCCAGCAGCTTGGTCGGAGGGGGCCCAACCTACGAGCAGTACTTC - TRBJ2-7 TRBV5-8 -
CAWSGRGGNQPQHF TGTGCCTGGAGTGGTCGGGGGGGCAATCAGCCCCAGCATTTT - TRBJ1-5 TRBV30 -
CASSEAASGSGEQFF TGCGCCAGCAGTGAGGCCGCTAGCGGGTCCGGTGAGCAGTTCTTC TRBD2 TRBJ2-1 TRBV10-1 -